A single sample is the source of the 4 T cell receptor beta chains below, sequenced in a study of blood T cell repertoires in COVID-19. The repertoire was sequenced with immunoSEQ multiplex PCR; TCRdb's copy has only in-frame clones and lacks some. Of hundreds of thousands of clones in the sample, roughly 82% are singletons; the top ten hold around 2%. Sequencing was done on a sample of PBMCs or T cells enriched from blood (not recorded which). These receptors originate from a woman in her forties or fifties who had recovered from COVID-19.

The chain employs TRBV7-3 and TRBJ1-5; D is possibly TRBD1 (6 bases). CDR1 and CDR2 (germline): SGHTA, FQGTGA. The V end lost 5 bases, the J end lost 7 bases, and 18 bases lay between the germline ends. CDR3 length: 15 residues. CDR3 bases: TGTGCCAGCAGCCGGGAGGGGGGCCCCTACCAGCCCCAGCATTTT. As protein: CASSREGGPYQPQHF. Full variable domain (outside the CDR3, taken from reference TRBV7-3 and TRBJ1-5): GAGVSQTPSNKVTEKGKYVELRCDPISGHTALYWYRQSLGQGPEFLIYFQGTGAADDSGLPNDRFFAVRPEGSVSTLKIQRTERGDSAVYLCASSREGGPYQPQHFGDGTRLSIL.

The gene calls are TRBV6-5 and TRBJ1-4; D is undetermined. Per the germline V gene, CDR1 is MNHEY and CDR2 is SVGAGI. This CDR3 is built from 13 residues. The ends were cut back, 4 bases at V and 4 bases at J, with 7 bases in the middle. The CDR3 protein is CASSSGLNEKLFF. In nucleotides, the CDR3 is TGTGCCAGCAGTTCAGGACTTAATGAAAAACTGTTTTTT.

This clone came up once. The CDR3 sequence: CASSYSPYPTGGGYTF. The DNA of the CDR3 is TGTGCCAGCAGTTACTCCCCATACCCGACAGGGGGTGGCTACACCTTC. The V and J genes are TRBV6-5 and TRBJ1-2, with 9 bases that match TRBD1. Germline V gene data show CDR1 as MNHEY and CDR2 as SVGAGI. This CDR3 spans 16 amino acids. V trimming: 0 bases; J trimming: 7 bases; junction bases outside the gene matches: 9.

CDR3 protein: CASSFLSAPGLRKAFF. The CDR3 nucleotides read TGTGCCAGCAGTTTTCTATCGGCTCCGGGACTCAGAAAAGCTTTCTTT. This chain connects TRBV27 to TRBJ1-1; a weak D match, TRBD1 (5 bases). V dropped 3 bases and J dropped 9 bases, with 23 bases sitting between them. The germline V gene has CDR1 MNHEY and CDR2 SMNVEV (reference sequence). This CDR3 has 16 amino acids.